This T cell receptor beta chain emerged from a study of cytomegalovirus exposure and HLA in healthy donors. This PCR relied on a set of 60 Vbeta primers and 13 Jbeta primers. Assay: immunoSEQ multiplex PCR; the TCRdb copy retains only in-frame clones and omits some. The data contain around 200,000 clones, just over 75% of them singletons. The V end lost 10 bases, the J end lost 3 bases, and 13 bases lay between the germline ends. The germline V gene has CDR1 ENHRY and CDR2 SYGVKD. This CDR3 has 13 residues. As concerns this clone: Its antigen is not identified.

Study results and limitations: Follow-up analysis found HLA locus-dependent TCR association rates, highest for DRB1 and lowest for HLA-C. Exclusion as indistinguishable affected some V segments, including TRBV6-2 and TRBV6-3. An analysis that came later showed most CMV-associated TCR beta chains appearing HLA-restricted. Information on immune exposure was restricted to one variable (CMV serostatus).

The TCR comes from a woman in her 30s in good health and CMV-seropositive. The sequenced sample was PBMCs. The chain is built from TRBV10-3 and TRBJ2-1, with D maybe TRBD1 (7 bases). The CDR3 nucleotides are TGTGCCAGCGGGACAGAAAACTACAATGAGCAGTTCTTC. Translated, it gives CASGTENYNEQFF.